The clone carrying this T cell receptor beta chain was counted a few times. The data were obtained in a study of PD-1 and CTLA-4 blockade in melanoma. Some clones are missing from TCRdb's copy, which holds only in-frame ones; the method was immunoSEQ multiplex PCR. Here the sample spans more than 9,000 clones, about four fifths being singletons. The germline V and J ends were trimmed by 4 bases and 5 bases, with 5 bases remaining between them. Per germline, CDR1 MNHEY and CDR2 SMNVEV (reference sequence). This CDR3 has 12 residues. Sequences were derived from CD8+ T cells from peripheral blood, sampled from a patient given anti-PD-1 treatment. The sequence came from a human donor with melanoma. This sequence joins TRBV27 and TRBJ2-2, with D perhaps matching TRBD1 or TRBD2 (5 bases each). The DNA of the CDR3 is TGTGCCAGCAGTTGGGGGACCGGGGAGCTGTTTTTT. Its protein is CASSWGTGELFF.